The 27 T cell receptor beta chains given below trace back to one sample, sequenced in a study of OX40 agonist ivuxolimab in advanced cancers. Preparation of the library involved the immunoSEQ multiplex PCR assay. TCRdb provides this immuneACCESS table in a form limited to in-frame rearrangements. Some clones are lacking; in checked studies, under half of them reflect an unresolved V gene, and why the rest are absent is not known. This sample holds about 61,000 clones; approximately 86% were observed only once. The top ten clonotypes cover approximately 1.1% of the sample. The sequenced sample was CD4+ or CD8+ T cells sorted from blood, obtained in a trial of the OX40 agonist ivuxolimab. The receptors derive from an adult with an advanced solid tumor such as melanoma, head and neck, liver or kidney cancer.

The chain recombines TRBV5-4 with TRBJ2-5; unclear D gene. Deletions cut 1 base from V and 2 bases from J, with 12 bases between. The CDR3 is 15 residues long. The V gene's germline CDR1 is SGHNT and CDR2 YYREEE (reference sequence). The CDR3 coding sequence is TGTGCCAGCAGCTTGAGGGTTTCAAGTCAAGAGACCCAGTACTTC. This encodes CASSLRVSSQETQYF.

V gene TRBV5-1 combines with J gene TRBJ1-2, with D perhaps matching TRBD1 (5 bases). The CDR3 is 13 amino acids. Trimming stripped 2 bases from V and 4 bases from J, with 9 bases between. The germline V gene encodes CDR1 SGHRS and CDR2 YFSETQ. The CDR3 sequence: CASSLSGTYGYTF. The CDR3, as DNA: TGCGCCAGCAGCTTATCAGGGACCTATGGCTACACCTTC.

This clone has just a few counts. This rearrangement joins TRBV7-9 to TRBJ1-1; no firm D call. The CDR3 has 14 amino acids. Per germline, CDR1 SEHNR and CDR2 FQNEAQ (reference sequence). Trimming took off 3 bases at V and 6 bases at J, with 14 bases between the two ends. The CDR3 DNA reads TGTGCCAGCAGCTTGATCCGGGGAGGAGCTGAAGCTTTCTTT. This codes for CASSLIRGGAEAFF.

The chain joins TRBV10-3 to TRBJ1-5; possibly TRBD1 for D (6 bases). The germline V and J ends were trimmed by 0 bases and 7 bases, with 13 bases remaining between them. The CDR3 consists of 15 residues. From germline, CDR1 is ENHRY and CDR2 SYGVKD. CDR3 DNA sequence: TGTGCCATCAGTGAGTCGAAAACAGGGTACCAGCCCCAGCATTTT. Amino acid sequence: CAISESKTGYQPQHF.

CDR3 DNA sequence: TGTGCCAGCAGCCATACAGGGTTGTCCTCAGATACGCAGTATTTT. As protein: CASSHTGLSSDTQYF. This rearrangement joins TRBV27 to TRBJ2-3, with D perhaps matching TRBD1 (6 bases). The CDR3 totals 15 residues. Germline lookup yields CDR1 MNHEY and CDR2 SMNVEV (reference sequence). V was clipped by 6 bases and J by 4 bases, with 17 bases between them.

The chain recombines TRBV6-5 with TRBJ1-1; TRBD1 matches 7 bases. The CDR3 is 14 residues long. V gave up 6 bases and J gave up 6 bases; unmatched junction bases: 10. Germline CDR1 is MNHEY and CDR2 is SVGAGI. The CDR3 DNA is TGTGCCAGCAGCACCCGACGGGACAGAGCTGAAGCTTTCTTT. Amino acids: CASSTRRDRAEAFF.

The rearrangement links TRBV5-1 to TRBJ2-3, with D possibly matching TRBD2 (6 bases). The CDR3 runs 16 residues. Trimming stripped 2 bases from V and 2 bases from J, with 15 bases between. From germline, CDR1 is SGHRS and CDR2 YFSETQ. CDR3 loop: CASSFQRPGLTDTQYF. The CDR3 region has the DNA TGCGCCAGCAGCTTTCAAAGACCGGGACTCACAGATACGCAGTATTTT.

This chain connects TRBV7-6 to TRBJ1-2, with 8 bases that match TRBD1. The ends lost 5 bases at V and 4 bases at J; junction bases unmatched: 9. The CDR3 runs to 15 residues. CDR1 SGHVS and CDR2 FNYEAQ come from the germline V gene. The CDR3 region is CASSPRGTGTYGYTF. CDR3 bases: TGTGCCAGCAGCCCCAGGGGGACAGGAACCTATGGCTACACCTTC. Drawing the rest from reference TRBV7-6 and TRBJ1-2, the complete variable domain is GAGVSQSPRYKVTKRGQDVALRCDPISGHVSLYWYRQALGQGPEFLTYFNYEAQQDKSGLPNDRFSAERPEGSISTLTIQRTEQRDSAMYRCASSPRGTGTYGYTFGSGTRLTVV.

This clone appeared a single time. The CDR3 DNA reads TGTGCCAGCAGCTTTGACGGTGCGGCGGGGTACCCTGAAGCTTTCTTT. It encodes CASSFDGAAGYPEAFF. The chain links TRBV7-2 to TRBJ1-1; D remains ambiguous. Germline CDR1 SGHTA, CDR2 FQGNSA. This CDR3 comprises 16 residues. Trimming took off 3 bases at V and 6 bases at J, with 20 bases between the two ends.

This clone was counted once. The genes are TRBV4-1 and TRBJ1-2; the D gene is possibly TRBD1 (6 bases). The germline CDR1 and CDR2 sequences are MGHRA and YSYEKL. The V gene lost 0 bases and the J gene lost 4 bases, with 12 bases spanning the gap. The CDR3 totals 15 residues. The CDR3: CASSQDHRESYGYTF. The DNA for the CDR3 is TGCGCCAGCAGCCAAGATCACAGGGAGAGCTATGGCTACACCTTC.

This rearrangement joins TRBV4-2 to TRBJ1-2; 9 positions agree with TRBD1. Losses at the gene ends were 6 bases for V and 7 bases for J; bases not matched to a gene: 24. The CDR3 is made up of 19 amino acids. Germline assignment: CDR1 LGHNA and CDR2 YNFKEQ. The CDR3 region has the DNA TGTGCCAGCAGACCCCAGGGAATGGGACAGGGAAAAGAGACAGGTGGCTACACCTTC. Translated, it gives CASRPQGMGQGKETGGYTF.

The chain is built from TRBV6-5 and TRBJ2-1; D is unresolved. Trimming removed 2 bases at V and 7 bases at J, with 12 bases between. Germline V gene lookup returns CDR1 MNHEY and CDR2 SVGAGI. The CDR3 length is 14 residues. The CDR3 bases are TGTGCCAGCAGTTACCTCGATGGGCCAAATGAGCAGTTCTTC. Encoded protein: CASSYLDGPNEQFF.

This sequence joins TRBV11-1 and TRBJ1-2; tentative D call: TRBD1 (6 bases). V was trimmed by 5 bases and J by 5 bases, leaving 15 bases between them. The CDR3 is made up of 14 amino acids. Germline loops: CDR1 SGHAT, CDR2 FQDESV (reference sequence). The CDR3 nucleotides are TGTGCCAGCAGCCACGAGGGGGACCTATATGGCTACACCTTC. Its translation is CASSHEGDLYGYTF. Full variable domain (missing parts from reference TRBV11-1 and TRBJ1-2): EAEVAQSPRYKITEKSQAVAFWCDPISGHATLYWYRQILGQGPELLVQFQDESVVDDSQLPKDRFSAERLKGVDSTLKIQPAELGDSAMYLCASSHEGDLYGYTFGSGTRLTVV.

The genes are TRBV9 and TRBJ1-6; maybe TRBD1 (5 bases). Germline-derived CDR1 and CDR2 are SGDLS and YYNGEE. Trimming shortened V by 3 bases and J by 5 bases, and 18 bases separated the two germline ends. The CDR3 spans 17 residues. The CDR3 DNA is TGTGCCAGCAGCGAGGGCGCCGGGGCAGCCCATAATTCACCCCTCCACTTT. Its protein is CASSEGAGAAHNSPLHF.

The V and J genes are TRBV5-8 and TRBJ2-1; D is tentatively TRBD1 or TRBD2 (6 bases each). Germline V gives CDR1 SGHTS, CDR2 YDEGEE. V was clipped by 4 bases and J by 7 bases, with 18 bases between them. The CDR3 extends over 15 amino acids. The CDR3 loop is CASSGTGAGWNEQFF. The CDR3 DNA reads TGTGCCAGCAGCGGGACGGGGGCCGGATGGAATGAGCAGTTCTTC.

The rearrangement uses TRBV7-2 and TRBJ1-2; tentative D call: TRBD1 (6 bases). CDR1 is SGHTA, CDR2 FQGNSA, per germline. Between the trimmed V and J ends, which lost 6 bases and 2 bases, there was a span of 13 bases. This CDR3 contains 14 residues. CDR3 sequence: CASRMGTQNYGYTF. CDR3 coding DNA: TGTGCCAGCAGGATGGGGACACAAAACTATGGCTACACCTTC.

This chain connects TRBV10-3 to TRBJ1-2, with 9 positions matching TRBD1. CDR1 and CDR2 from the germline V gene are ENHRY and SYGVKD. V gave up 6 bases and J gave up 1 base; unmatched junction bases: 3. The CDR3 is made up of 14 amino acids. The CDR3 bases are TGTGCCATCAGCGACAGGGGGTTTAACTATGGCTACACCTTC. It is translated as CAISDRGFNYGYTF.

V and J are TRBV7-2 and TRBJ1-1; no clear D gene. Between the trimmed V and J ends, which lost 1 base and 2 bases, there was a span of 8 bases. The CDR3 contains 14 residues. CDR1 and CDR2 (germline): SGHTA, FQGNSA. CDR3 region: CASSLGPHNTEAFF. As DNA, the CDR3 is TGTGCCAGCAGCTTAGGCCCACATAACACTGAAGCTTTCTTT.

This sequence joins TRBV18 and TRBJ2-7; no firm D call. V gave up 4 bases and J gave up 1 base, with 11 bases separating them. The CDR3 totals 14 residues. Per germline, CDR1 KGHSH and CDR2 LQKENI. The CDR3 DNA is TGTGCCAGCTCACTTACGTGGGATTCCTACGAGCAGTACTTC. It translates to CASSLTWDSYEQYF.

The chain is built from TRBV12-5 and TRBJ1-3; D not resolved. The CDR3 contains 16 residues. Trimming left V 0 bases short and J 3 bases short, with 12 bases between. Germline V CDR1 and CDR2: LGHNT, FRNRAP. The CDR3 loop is CASGLVRGRVGNTIYF. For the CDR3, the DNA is TGTGCTAGTGGTTTGGTACGAGGGAGAGTTGGAAACACCATATATTTT.

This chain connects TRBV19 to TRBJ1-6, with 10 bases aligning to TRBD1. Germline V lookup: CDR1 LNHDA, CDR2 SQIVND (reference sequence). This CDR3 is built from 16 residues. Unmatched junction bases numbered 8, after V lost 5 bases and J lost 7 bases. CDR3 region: CASSSQGGQGNSPLHF. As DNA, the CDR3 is TGTGCCAGTAGTTCTCAGGGGGGACAGGGGAATTCACCCCTCCACTTT.

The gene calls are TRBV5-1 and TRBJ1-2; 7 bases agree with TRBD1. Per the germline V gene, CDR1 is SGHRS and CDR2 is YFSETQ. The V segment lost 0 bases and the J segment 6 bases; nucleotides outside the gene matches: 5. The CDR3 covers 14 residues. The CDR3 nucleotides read TGCGCCAGCAGCTTGGTAGGGGGACAGAATGGCTACACCTTC. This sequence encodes CASSLVGGQNGYTF. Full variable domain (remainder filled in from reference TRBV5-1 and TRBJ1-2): KAGVTQTPRYLIKTRGQQVTLSCSPISGHRSVSWYQQTPGQGLQFLFEYFSETQRNKGNFPGRFSGRQFSNSRSEMNVSTLELGDSALYLCASSLVGGQNGYTFGSGTRLTVV.

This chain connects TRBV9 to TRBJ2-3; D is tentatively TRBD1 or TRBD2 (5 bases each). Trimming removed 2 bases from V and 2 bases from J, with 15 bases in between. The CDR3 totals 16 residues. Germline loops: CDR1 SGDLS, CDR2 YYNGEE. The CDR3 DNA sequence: TGTGCCAGCAGCGTTACCGGGGCAGCAAACACAGATACGCAGTATTTT. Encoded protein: CASSVTGAANTDTQYF.

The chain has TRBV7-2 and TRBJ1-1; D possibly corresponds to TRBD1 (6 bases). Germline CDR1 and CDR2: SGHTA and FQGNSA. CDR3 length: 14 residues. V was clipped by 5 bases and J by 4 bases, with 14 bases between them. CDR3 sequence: CASSAQGSGTEAFF. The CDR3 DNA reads TGTGCCAGCAGCGCACAGGGTTCTGGCACTGAAGCTTTCTTT.

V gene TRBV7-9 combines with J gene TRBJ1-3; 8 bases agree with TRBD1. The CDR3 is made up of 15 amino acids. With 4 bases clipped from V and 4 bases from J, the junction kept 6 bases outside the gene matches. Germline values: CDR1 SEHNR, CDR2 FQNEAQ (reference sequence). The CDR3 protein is CASSSRGQGGNTIYF. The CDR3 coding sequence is TGTGCCAGCAGCTCCAGGGGGCAGGGGGGAAACACCATATATTTT.

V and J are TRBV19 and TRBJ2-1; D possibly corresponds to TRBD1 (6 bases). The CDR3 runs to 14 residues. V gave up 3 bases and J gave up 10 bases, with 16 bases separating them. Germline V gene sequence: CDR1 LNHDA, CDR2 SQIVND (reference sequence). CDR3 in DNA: TGTGCCAGTAGTATGTGGGGGCCCTCGAAGGAGCAGTTCTTC. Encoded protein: CASSMWGPSKEQFF.

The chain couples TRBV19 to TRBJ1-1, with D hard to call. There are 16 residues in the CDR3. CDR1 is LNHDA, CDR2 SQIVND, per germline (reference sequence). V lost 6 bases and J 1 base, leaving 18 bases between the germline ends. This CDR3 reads CASSRSALLGNTEAFF. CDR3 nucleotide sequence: TGTGCCAGTAGCCGTTCGGCCCTATTGGGGAACACTGAAGCTTTCTTT.